These T cell receptor beta chains were read from a single sample in a study of T cells in Graves' hyperthyroidism and ophthalmopathy. TCRdb re-analysed the multiplex PCR reads in MiXCR, keeping a single row per CDR3 protein. The sample records fewer than 650,000 distinct CDR3 sequences, about 14% being singletons. Specimen: blood. These receptors were collected from a woman in her 40s with Graves' ophthalmopathy. Each CDR3 is given with its conserved first and last residue. The D gene is left open where the match is weak. For some rows the clone size is stated as once, few or many, or as a class when expanded; others skip it.

J,size,D,V,CDR3,DNA
TRBJ2-7,many,TRBD1,TRBV29-1,CSVAGGQGSYEQYF,TGCAGCGTTGCGGGGGGACAGGGTTCCTACGAGCAGTACTTC
TRBJ2-2,few,TRBD2,TRBV30,CAWSGLAGGTGELFF,TGTGCCTGGAGTGGGTTAGCGGGAGGAACCGGGGAGCTGTTTTTT
TRBJ2-2,many,.,TRBV29-1,CSVPGGGGELFF,TGCAGCGTCCCGGGTGGAGGCGGGGAGCTGTTTTTT
TRBJ1-1,few,.,TRBV29-1,CSGGQNTEAFF,TGCAGCGGCGGACAGAACACTGAAGCTTTCTTT
TRBJ2-7,many,.,TRBV19,CASSIQLTYEQYF,TGTGCCAGTAGTATCCAGTTAACCTACGAGCAGTACTTC
TRBJ1-2,many,.,TRBV5-8,CASSRGDRQTSGYTF,TGTGCCAGCAGTCGTGGGGACCGGCAGACCTCTGGCTACACCTTC
TRBJ2-7,many,.,TRBV10-3,CAISESAALQVYHEQYF,TGTGCCATCAGTGAGTCGGCCGCGCTTCAGGTTTACCACGAGCAGTACTTC
TRBJ1-5,many,.,TRBV6-1,CASSVLGQPQHF,TGTGCCAGCAGTGTTCTCGGTCAGCCCCAGCATTTT
TRBJ2-5,few,TRBD2,TRBV20-1,CSTRSGRESETQYF,TGCAGTACAAGGAGCGGGAGGGAGTCTGAGACCCAGTACTTC
TRBJ1-2,many,TRBD1,TRBV6-5,CASSYVDRRYYGYTF,TGTGCCAGCAGTTACGTGGACAGGAGATACTATGGCTACACCTTC
TRBJ1-5,many,.,TRBV12-3/TRBV12-4,CASSQKRGADQPQHF,TGTGCCAGCAGCCAAAAACGGGGGGCCGATCAGCCCCAGCATTTT
TRBJ1-3,many,.,TRBV27,CASSLRGSGNTIYF,TGTGCCAGCAGTTTAAGGGGCTCTGGAAACACCATATATTTT
TRBJ2-7,.,.,TRBV30,CAWSGQAAVYEQYF,TGTGCCTGGAGTGGACAGGCGGCCGTCTACGAGCAGTACTTC
TRBJ2-7,.,.,TRBV12-3/TRBV12-4,CASSQTGTQREQYF,TGTGCCAGCAGTCAGACCGGGACCCAACGCGAGCAGTACTTC
TRBJ2-7,.,.,TRBV11-1,CASSLGTGTRYEQYF,TGTGCCAGCAGCTTAGGTACAGGGACCAGGTACGAGCAGTACTTC
TRBJ2-7,many,TRBD1,TRBV6-2/TRBV6-3,CASSYARDRGSYEQYF,TGTGCCAGCAGTTACGCCCGGGACAGGGGATCCTACGAGCAGTACTTC
TRBJ2-1,.,TRBD2,TRBV12-3/TRBV12-4,CASSSGLAGDRYEQFF,TGTGCCAGCAGTTCCGGACTAGCGGGAGATAGATATGAGCAGTTCTTC
TRBJ2-4,many,TRBD2,TRBV4-2,CASSPLAGDAKNIQYF,TGTGCCAGCAGCCCTCTAGCGGGAGACGCCAAAAACATTCAGTACTTC
TRBJ2-5,.,TRBD2,TRBV4-2,CASSLSMGAGLAGGPLQATQYF,TGTGCCAGCAGCCTGAGTATGGGAGCCGGACTAGCGGGAGGGCCCCTCCAAGCGACCCAGTACTTC
TRBJ1-6,few,.,TRBV11-2,CASSLGINSQNSPLHF,TGTGCCAGCAGCTTAGGTATTAACAGCCAGAATTCACCCCTCCACTTT
TRBJ2-5,many,.,TRBV12-3/TRBV12-4,CASSLGYFGGQETQYF,TGTGCCAGCAGTTTAGGTTACTTTGGCGGTCAAGAGACCCAGTACTTC
TRBJ1-3,many,.,TRBV4-1,CASSQVSGMGGNTIYF,TGCGCCAGCAGCCAAGTATCAGGGATGGGAGGAAACACCATATATTTT
TRBJ2-7,few,TRBD1,TRBV30,CAWSDPGQQMYEQYF,TGTGCCTGGAGCGACCCGGGACAGCAGATGTACGAGCAGTACTTC
TRBJ2-7,few,TRBD2,TRBV7-8,CASSTSGSFYEQYF,TGTGCCAGCAGCACTAGCGGGAGTTTCTACGAGCAGTACTTC
TRBJ2-4,many,TRBD1,TRBV28,CASSYPGQENIQYF,TGTGCCAGCAGCTACCCGGGACAGGAAAACATTCAGTACTTC
TRBJ2-5,.,.,TRBV5-6,CASSLRGSTQYF,TGTGCCAGCAGCTTGCGTGGGAGCACCCAGTACTTC
TRBJ2-2,many,.,TRBV6-1,CASRETNRRWGGELFF,TGTGCCAGCAGAGAGACTAACAGGAGATGGGGCGGGGAGCTGTTTTTT
TRBJ2-7,.,TRBD1,TRBV4-3,CASSQDLKAGTDEQYF,TGCGCCAGCAGCCAAGATCTTAAGGCAGGGACAGACGAGCAGTACTTC
TRBJ2-5,.,.,TRBV30,CAWNEGPIRETQYF,TGTGCCTGGAATGAGGGCCCCATACGAGAGACCCAGTACTTC
TRBJ2-3,many,.,TRBV5-1,CASSWGSGSTDTQYF,TGCGCCAGCAGCTGGGGTTCGGGAAGTACAGATACGCAGTATTTT
TRBJ1-5,.,.,TRBV28,CASSLVETGHNQPQHF,TGTGCCAGCAGTTTAGTCGAGACAGGCCACAATCAGCCCCAGCATTTT
TRBJ1-1,many,.,TRBV19,CASNQDRDTEAFF,TGTGCCAGTAACCAAGACCGGGACACTGAAGCTTTCTTT
TRBJ1-1,many,.,TRBV2,CASREGIMNTEAFF,TGTGCCAGCCGCGAGGGGATCATGAACACTGAAGCTTTCTTT
TRBJ1-2,.,.,TRBV2,CASSDRFTANYGYTF,TGTGCCAGCAGTGACAGGTTTACAGCAAACTATGGCTACACCTTC
TRBJ1-5,many,.,TRBV28,CASSLIQGSQPQHF,TGTGCCAGCAGTCTAATACAGGGAAGCCAGCCCCAGCATTTT
TRBJ2-7,many,.,TRBV5-1,CASSDGWGHEQYF,TGCGCCAGCAGCGATGGATGGGGTCACGAGCAGTACTTC
TRBJ2-5,many,TRBD2,TRBV6-2/TRBV6-3,CASSYFNGPTSGRGVDQETQYF,TGTGCCAGCAGTTACTTCAACGGCCCGACTAGCGGGAGAGGGGTAGACCAAGAGACCCAGTACTTC